The following is a T cell receptor (beta chain) sequence with its context. The antigen is undetermined. This entry comes from a study of T cell repertoires in cytomegalovirus infection. TCRdb used MiXCR to reprocess the reads, holding one entry per CDR3 protein. The sample records about 340,000 distinct CDR3 sequences, roughly 29% being singletons. V lost 9 bases and J lost 0, with 11 bases in between. Germline V gene lookup returns CDR1 KGHDR and CDR2 SFDVKD. The CDR3 loop spans 14 amino acids. The source of this sequence is a human donor in good health (CMV status not recorded). Some clones in this sample may be carry-over from other donors' samples. The starting material was cultured PBMCs, obtained from culture after CMV antigen stimulation. The chain has TRBV24-1 and TRBJ1-5; D gene ambiguous. CDR3 in DNA: TGTGCCACCGCAGCGGGGAATAGCAATCAGCCCCAGCATTTT. Amino acids: CATAAGNSNQPQHF.